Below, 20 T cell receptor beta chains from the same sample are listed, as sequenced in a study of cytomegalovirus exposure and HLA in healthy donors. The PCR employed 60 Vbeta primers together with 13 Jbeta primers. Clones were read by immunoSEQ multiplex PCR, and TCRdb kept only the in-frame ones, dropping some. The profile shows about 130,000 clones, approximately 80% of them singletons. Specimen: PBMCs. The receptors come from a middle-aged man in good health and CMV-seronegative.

The CDR3 sequence: CASSLAGTSPQETQYF. The CDR3 coding sequence is TGTGCCAGCAGTTTAGCGGGAACATCCCCCCAAGAGACCCAGTACTTC. V gene TRBV27 combines with J gene TRBJ2-5, with a possible D match to TRBD2 (6 bases). V lost 2 bases and J lost 1, with 14 bases in between. The CDR3 extends over 16 amino acids. Per the germline V gene, CDR1 is MNHEY and CDR2 is SMNVEV (reference sequence).

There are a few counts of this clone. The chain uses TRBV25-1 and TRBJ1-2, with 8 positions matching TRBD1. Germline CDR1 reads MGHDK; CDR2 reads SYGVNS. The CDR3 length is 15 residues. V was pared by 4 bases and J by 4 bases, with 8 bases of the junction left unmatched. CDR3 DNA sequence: TGTGCCAGCAGTGGGCTCTCAGGGGGCACCTATGGCTACACCTTC. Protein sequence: CASSGLSGGTYGYTF.

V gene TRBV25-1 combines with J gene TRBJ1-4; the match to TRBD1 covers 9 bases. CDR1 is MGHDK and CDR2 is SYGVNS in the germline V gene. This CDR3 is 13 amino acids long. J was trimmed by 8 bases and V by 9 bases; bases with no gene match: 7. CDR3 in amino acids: CASSTGGAEKLFF. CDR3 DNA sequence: TGTGCCAGTTCTACAGGGGGCGCGGAAAAACTGTTTTTT.

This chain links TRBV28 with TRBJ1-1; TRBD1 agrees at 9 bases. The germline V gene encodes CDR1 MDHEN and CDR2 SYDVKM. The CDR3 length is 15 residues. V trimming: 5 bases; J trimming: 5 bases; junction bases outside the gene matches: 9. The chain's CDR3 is CASSLRQGVRTEAFF. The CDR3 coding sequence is TGTGCCAGCAGTCTCAGACAGGGGGTGAGGACTGAAGCTTTCTTT. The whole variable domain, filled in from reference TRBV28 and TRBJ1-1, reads DVKVTQSSRYLVKRTGEKVFLECVQDMDHENMFWYRQDPGLGLRLIYFSYDVKMKEKGDIPEGYSVSREKKERFSLILESASTNQTSMYLCASSLRQGVRTEAFFGQGTRLTVV.

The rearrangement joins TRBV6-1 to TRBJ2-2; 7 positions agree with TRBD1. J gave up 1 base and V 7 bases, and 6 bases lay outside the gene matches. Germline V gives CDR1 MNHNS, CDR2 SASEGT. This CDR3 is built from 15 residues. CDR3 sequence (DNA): TGTGCCAGCAAGACTGACAGGGTGAACACCGGGGAGCTGTTTTTT. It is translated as CASKTDRVNTGELFF.

In nucleotides, the CDR3 is TGTGCCAGCAGCCAATCCACAGGGAACACTGAAGCTTTCTTT. This sequence encodes CASSQSTGNTEAFF. The V call is TRBV16, the J call TRBJ1-1, with D possibly matching TRBD1 (5 bases). CDR3 size: 14 residues. Germline CDR1 is KGHSY and CDR2 is FQNENV. Trimming cost V 0 bases and J 1 base, with 6 bases left between them.

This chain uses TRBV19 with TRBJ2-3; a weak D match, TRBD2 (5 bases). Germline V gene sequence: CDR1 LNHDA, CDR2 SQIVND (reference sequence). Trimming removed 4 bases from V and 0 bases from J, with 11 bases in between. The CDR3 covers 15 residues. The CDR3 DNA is TGTGCCAGTAGTACCGACTGGACTAGCACAGATACGCAGTATTTT. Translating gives CASSTDWTSTDTQYF. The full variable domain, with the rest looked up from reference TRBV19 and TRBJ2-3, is DGGITQSPKYLFRKEGQNVTLSCEQNLNHDAMYWYRQDPGQGLRLIYYSQIVNDFQKGDIAEGYSVSREKKESFPLTVTSAQKNPTAFYLCASSTDWTSTDTQYFGPGTRLTVL.

CDR3 coding DNA: TGCGCCAGCAGCCAAGAACGCACGCGGGGCCCACAAGAGACCCAGTACTTC. The encoded protein is CASSQERTRGPQETQYF. The chain carries TRBV4-3 and TRBJ2-5, with D possibly being TRBD2 (6 bases). The V and J ends lost 0 bases and 2 bases respectively, with 16 bases between them. Germline assignment: CDR1 LGHNA and CDR2 YSLEER. CDR3 length: 17 amino acids.

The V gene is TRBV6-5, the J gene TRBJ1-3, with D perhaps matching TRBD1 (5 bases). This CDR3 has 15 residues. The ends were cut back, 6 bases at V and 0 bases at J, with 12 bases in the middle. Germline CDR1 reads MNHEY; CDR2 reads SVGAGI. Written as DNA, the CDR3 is TGTGCCAGCAGACAGCAGGGTAGCTCTGGAAACACCATATATTTT. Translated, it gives CASRQQGSSGNTIYF.

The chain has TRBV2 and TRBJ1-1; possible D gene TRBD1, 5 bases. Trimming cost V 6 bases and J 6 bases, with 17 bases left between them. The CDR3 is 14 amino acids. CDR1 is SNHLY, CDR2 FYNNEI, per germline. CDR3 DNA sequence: TGTGCCAGCAGACCCGACGGGGGGTCCGCTGAAGCTTTCTTT. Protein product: CASRPDGGSAEAFF.

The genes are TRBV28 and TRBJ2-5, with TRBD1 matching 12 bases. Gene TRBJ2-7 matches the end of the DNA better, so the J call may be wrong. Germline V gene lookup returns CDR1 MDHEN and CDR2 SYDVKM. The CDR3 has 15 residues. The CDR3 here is CASRGGQGAGYEQYF. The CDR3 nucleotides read TGTGCCAGCAGGGGGGGACAGGGGGCAGGCTACGAGCAGTACTTC.

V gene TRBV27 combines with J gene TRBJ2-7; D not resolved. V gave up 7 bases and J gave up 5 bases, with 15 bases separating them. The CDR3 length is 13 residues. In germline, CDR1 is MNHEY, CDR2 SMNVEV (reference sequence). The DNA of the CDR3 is TGTGCCAGCAAGTTTAGAGCAATCGACGAGCAGTACTTC. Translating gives CASKFRAIDEQYF.

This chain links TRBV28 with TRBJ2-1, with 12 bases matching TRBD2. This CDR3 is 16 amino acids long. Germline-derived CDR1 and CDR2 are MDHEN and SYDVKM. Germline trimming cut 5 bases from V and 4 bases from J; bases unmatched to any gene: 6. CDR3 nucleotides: TGTGCCAGCAGTCACTCCGGGACTAGCGGGTACAATGAGCAGTTCTTC. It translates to CASSHSGTSGYNEQFF.

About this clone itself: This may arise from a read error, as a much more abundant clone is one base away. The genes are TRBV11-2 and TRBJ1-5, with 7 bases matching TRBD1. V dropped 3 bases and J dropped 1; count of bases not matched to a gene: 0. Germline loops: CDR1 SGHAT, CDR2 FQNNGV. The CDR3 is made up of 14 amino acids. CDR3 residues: CASSLTGSNQPQHF. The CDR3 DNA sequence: TGTGCCAGCAGCTTGACAGGGAGCAATCAGCCCCAGCATTTT. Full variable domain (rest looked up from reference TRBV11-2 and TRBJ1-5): EAGVAQSPRYKIIEKRQSVAFWCNPISGHATLYWYQQILGQGPKLLIQFQNNGVVDDSQLPKDRFSAERLKGVDSTLKIQPAKLEDSAVYLCASSLTGSNQPQHFGDGTRLSIL.

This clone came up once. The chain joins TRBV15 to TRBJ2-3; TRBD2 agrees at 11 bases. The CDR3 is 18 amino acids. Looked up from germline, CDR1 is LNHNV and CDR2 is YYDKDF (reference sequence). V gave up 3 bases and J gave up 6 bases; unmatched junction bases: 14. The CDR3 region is CATSSMLVRTSGCDTQYF. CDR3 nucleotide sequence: TGTGCCACCAGCAGTATGCTTGTGCGGACTAGCGGGTGTGATACGCAGTATTTT.

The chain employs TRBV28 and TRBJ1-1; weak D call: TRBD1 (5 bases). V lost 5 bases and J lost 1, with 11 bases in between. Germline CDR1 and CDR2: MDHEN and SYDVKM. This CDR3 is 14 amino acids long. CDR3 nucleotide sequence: TGTGCCAGCAGTACGACAGTGGGGAACACTGAAGCTTTCTTT. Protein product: CASSTTVGNTEAFF.

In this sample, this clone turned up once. CDR3 loop: CASSLEGGVNEKLFF. The DNA of the CDR3 is TGTGCCAGCAGCTTGGAAGGGGGAGTAAATGAAAAACTGTTTTTT. The chain couples TRBV5-4 to TRBJ1-4; a possible D gene is TRBD1 (6 bases). Trimming left V 0 bases short and J 5 bases short, with 11 bases between. This CDR3 has 15 residues. In germline, CDR1 is SGHNT, CDR2 YYREEE (reference sequence).

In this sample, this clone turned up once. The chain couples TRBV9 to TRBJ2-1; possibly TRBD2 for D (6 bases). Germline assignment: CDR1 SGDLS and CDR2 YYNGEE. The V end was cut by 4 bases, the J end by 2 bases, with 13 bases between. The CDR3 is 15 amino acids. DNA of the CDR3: TGTGCCAGCAGCCCCCTCGGGGGACCCTACAATGAGCAGTTCTTC. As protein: CASSPLGGPYNEQFF.

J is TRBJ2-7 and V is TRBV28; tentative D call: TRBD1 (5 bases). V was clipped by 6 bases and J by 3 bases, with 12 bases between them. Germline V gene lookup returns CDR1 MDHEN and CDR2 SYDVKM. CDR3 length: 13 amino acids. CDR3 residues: CASSPVGRYEQYF. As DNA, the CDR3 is TGTGCCAGCAGCCCTGTGGGGCGCTACGAGCAGTACTTC.

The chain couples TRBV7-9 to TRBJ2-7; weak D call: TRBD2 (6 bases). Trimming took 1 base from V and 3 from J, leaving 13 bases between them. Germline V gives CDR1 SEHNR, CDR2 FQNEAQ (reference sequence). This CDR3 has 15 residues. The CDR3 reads CASSLVPLEGYEQYF. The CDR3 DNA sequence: TGTGCCAGCAGCTTAGTGCCCCTGGAGGGCTACGAGCAGTACTTC.